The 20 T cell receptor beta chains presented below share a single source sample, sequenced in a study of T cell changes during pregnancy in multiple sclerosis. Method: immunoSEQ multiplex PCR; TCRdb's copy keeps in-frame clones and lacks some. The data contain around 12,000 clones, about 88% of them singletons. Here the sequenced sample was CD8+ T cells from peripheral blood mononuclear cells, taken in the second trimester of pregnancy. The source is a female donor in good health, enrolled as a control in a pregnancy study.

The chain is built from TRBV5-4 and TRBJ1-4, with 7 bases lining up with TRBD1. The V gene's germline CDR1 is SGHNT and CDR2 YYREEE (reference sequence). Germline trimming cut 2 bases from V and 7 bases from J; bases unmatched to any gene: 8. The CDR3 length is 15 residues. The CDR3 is CASSFSDRAGEKLFF. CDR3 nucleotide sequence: TGTGCCAGCAGCTTTTCTGACAGGGCGGGTGAAAAACTGTTTTTT.

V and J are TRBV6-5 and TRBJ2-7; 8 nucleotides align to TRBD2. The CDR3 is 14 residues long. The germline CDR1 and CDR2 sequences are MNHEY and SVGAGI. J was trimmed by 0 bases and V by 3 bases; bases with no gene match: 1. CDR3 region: CASSYTSGSYEQYF. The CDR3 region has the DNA TGTGCCAGCAGTTATACTAGCGGCTCCTACGAGCAGTACTTC.

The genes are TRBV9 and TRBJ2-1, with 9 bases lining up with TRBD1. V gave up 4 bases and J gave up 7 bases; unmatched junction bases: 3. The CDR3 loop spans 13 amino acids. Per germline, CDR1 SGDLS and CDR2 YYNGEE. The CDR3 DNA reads TGTGCCAGCAGCTCGACAGGGGGAAATGAGCAGTTCTTC. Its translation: CASSSTGGNEQFF.

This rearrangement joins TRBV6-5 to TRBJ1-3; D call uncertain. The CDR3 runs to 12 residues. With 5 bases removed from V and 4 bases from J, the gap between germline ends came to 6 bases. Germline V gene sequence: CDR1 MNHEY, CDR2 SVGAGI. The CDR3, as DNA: TGTGCCAGCAGTACGACAGGAAACACCATATATTTT. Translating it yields CASSTTGNTIYF.

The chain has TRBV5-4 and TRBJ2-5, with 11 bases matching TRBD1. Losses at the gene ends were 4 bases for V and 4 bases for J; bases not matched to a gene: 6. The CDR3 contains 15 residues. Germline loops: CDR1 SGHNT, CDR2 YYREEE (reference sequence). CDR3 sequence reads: CASSQTGTGGETQYF. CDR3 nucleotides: TGTGCCAGCAGCCAGACCGGGACAGGGGGAGAGACCCAGTACTTC.

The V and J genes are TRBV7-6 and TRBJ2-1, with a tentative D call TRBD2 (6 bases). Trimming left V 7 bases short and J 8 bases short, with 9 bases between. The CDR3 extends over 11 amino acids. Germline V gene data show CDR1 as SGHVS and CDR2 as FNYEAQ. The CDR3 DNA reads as TGTGCCAGCACCCCGGGGGATGAGCAGTTCTTC. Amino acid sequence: CASTPGDEQFF.

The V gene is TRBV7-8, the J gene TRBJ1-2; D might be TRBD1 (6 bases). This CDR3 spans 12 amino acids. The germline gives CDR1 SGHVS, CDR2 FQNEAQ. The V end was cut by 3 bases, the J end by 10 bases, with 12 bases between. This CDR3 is CASSFRDKDYTF. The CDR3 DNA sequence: TGTGCCAGCAGCTTCCGGGACAAAGACTACACCTTC.

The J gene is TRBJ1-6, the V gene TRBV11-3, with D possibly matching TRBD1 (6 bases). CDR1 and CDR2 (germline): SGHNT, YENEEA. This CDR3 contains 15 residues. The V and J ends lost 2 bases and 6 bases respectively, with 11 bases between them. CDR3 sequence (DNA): TGTGCCAGCAGCTTAATGGGGGCGGGTAATTCACCCCTCCACTTT. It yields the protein CASSLMGAGNSPLHF. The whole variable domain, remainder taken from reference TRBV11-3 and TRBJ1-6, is EAGVVQSPRYKIIEKKQPVAFWCNPISGHNTLYWYLQNLGQGPELLIRYENEEAVDDSQLPKDRFSAERLKGVDSTLKIQPAELGDSAVYLCASSLMGAGNSPLHFGNGTRLTVT.

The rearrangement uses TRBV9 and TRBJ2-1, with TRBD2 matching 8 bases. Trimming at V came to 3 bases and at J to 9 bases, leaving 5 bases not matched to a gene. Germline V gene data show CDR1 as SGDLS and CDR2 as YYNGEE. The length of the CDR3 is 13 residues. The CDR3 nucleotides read TGTGCCAGCAGCGGGACTAGCTGGGGTGAGCAGTTCTTC. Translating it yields CASSGTSWGEQFF.

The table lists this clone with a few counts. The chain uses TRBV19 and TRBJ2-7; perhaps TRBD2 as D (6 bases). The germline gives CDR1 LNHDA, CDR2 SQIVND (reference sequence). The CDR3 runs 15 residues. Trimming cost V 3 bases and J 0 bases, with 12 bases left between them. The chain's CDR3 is CASSISGASSYEQYF. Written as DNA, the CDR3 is TGTGCCAGTAGTATTTCGGGAGCCTCCTCCTACGAGCAGTACTTC.

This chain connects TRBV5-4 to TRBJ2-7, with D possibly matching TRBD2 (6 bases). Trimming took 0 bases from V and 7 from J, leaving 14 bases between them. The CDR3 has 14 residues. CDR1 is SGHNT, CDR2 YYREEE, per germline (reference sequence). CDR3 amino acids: CASSLAKGTWEQYF. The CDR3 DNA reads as TGTGCCAGCAGCTTGGCGAAGGGGACTTGGGAGCAGTACTTC.

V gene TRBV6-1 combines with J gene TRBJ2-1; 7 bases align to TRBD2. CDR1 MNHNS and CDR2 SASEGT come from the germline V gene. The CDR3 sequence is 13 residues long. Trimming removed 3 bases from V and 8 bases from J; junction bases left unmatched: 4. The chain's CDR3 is CASSDAGVDEQFF. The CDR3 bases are TGTGCCAGCAGTGACGCGGGGGTCGATGAGCAGTTCTTC.

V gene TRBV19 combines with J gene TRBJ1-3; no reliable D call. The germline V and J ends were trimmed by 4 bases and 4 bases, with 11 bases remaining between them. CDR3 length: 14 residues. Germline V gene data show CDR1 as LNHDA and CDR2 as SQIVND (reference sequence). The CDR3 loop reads CASSTAHGGNTIYF. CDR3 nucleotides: TGTGCCAGTAGTACCGCGCACGGGGGAAACACCATATATTTT.

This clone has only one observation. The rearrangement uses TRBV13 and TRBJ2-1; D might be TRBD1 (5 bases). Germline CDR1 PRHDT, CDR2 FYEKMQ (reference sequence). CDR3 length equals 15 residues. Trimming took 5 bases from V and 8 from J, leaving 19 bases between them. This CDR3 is CASSPLGAGVDEQFF. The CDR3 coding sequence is TGTGCCAGCAGCCCCCTTGGGGCTGGGGTGGATGAGCAGTTCTTC.

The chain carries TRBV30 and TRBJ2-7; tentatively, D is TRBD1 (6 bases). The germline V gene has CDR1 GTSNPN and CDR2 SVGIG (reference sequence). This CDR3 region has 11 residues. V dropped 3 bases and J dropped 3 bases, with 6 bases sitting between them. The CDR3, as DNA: TGTGCCTGGAGAGGGGGCTACGAGCAGTACTTC. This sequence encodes CAWRGGYEQYF.

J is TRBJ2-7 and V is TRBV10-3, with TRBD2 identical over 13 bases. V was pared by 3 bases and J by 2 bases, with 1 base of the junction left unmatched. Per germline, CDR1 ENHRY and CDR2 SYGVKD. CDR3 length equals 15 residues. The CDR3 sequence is CAISDTSGRAYEQYF. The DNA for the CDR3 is TGTGCCATCAGTGATACTAGCGGGAGGGCCTACGAGCAGTACTTC.

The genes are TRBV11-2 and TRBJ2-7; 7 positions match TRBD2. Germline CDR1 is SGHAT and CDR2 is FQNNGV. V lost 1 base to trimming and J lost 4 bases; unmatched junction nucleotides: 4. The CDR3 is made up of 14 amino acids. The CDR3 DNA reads TGTGCCAGCAGCTTAGGGCAGGGACTATACGAGCAGTACTTC. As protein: CASSLGQGLYEQYF.

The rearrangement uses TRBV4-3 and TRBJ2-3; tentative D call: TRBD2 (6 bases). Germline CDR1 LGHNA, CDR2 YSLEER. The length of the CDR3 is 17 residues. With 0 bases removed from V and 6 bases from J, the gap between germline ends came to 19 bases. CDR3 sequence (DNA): TGCGCCAGCAGCCAAGAGGACCGGGACCGGGGGTTGGATACGCAGTATTTT. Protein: CASSQEDRDRGLDTQYF.

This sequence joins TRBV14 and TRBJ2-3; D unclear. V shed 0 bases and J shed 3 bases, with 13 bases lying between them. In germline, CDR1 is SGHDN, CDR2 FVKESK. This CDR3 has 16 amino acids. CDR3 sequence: CASSQEVTRMTDTQYF. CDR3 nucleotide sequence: TGTGCCAGCAGCCAAGAGGTGACGCGGATGACAGATACGCAGTATTTT.

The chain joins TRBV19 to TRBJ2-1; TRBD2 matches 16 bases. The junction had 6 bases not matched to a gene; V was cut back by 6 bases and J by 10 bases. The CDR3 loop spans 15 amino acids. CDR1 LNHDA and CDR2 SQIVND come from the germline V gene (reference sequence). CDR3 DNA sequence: TGTGCCAGTAGCCCGGGACTAGCGGGAGGGAGGGAGCAGTTCTTC. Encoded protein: CASSPGLAGGREQFF.